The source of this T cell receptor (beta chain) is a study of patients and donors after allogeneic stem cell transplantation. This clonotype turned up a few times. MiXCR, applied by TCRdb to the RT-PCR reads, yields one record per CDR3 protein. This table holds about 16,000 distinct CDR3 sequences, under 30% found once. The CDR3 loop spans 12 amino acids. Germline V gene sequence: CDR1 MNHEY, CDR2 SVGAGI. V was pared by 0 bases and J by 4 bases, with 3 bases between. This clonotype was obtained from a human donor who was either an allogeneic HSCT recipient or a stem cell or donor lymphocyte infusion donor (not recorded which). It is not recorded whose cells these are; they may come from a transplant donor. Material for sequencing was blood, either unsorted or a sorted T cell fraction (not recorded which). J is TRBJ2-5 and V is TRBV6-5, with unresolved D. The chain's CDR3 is CASSYSRETQYF. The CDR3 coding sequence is TGTGCCAGCAGTTACTCGAGAGAGACCCAGTACTTC.